Presented here are 8 T cell receptor beta chains from one specimen sequenced in a study of blood T cell repertoires in COVID-19. Assay used: immunoSEQ multiplex PCR; TCRdb lists only in-frame clones, some missing. The sample shows about 150,000 clones, roughly 90% of them seen only once. Sequencing used peripheral blood. The receptor set was obtained from a human donor in a cohort sampled during active COVID-19.

The chain combines TRBV6-5 with TRBJ1-6; D is uncertain. The germline V and J ends were trimmed by 3 bases and 5 bases, with 11 bases remaining between them. Germline V gene sequence: CDR1 MNHEY, CDR2 SVGAGI. This CDR3 has 15 amino acids. The CDR3 loop is CASSYDRSNNSPLHF. The CDR3 nucleotides read TGTGCCAGCAGTTATGACCGGAGCAATAATTCACCCCTCCACTTT.

The J gene is TRBJ2-5, the V gene TRBV7-9; TRBD1 matches 11 bases. The CDR3 runs to 15 residues. Germline trimming cut 7 bases from V and 7 bases from J; bases unmatched to any gene: 11. Germline loops: CDR1 SEHNR, CDR2 FQNEAQ (reference sequence). The CDR3 region is CASTLIRDRGGTQYF. Here the CDR3 DNA reads TGTGCCAGCACACTCATTCGGGACAGGGGGGGGACCCAGTACTTC.

The V and J genes are TRBV7-2 and TRBJ2-3, with TRBD1 identical over 7 bases. Trimming at V came to 5 bases and at J to 5 bases, leaving 7 bases not matched to a gene. Germline V gene data show CDR1 as SGHTA and CDR2 as FQGNSA. The CDR3 contains 14 residues. CDR3 region: CASSQGQFEDTQYF. The CDR3 DNA is TGTGCCAGCAGCCAGGGACAGTTCGAAGATACGCAGTATTTT.

The chain recombines TRBV2 with TRBJ2-5, with TRBD2 matching over 13 bases. This CDR3 region has 17 residues. Germline CDR1 reads SNHLY; CDR2 reads FYNNEI. Trimming removed 1 base from V and 1 base from J; junction bases left unmatched: 3. CDR3 sequence: CASSEGRLAGGQETQYF. The CDR3 DNA sequence: TGTGCCAGCAGTGAAGGTCGACTAGCGGGGGGCCAAGAGACCCAGTACTTC.

J is TRBJ2-5 and V is TRBV30; 7 bases align to TRBD2. Germline V gives CDR1 GTSNPN, CDR2 SVGIG (reference sequence). Unmatched junction bases numbered 2, after V lost 3 bases and J lost 1 base. CDR3 length equals 13 residues. The CDR3 DNA reads TGTGCCTGGAGCCTAGCGGTCCAAGAGACCCAGTACTTC. It is translated as CAWSLAVQETQYF. The whole variable domain, filled in from reference TRBV30 and TRBJ2-5, reads SQTIHQWPATLVQPVGSPLSLECTVEGTSNPNLYWYRQAAGRGLQLLFYSVGIGQISSEVPQNLSASRPQDRQFILSSKKLLLSDSGFYLCAWSLAVQETQYFGPGTRLLVL.

V gene TRBV5-1 combines with J gene TRBJ1-2; 10 bases align to TRBD1. V lost 2 bases to trimming and J lost 4 bases; unmatched junction nucleotides: 5. In germline, CDR1 is SGHRS, CDR2 YFSETQ. The CDR3 runs 15 residues. CDR3 coding DNA: TGCGCCAGCAGCTTAAGGACAGGGGGAGGCTATGGCTACACCTTC. Translating gives CASSLRTGGGYGYTF.

The chain couples TRBV7-2 to TRBJ1-1; tentative D call: TRBD1 (6 bases). The CDR3 has 18 amino acids. The V gene's germline CDR1 is SGHTA and CDR2 FQGNSA. Trimming took 5 bases from V and 0 from J, leaving 22 bases between them. CDR3 residues: CASSVRQGTYLMNTEAFF. CDR3 nucleotides: TGTGCCAGCAGCGTACGGCAGGGGACATACCTCATGAACACTGAAGCTTTCTTT.

The DNA for the CDR3 is TGTGCCAGCAGTTCAGGTGGATCCCAGCGGGAAAAACTGTTTTTT. Its protein product is CASSSGGSQREKLFF. This chain links TRBV28 with TRBJ1-4; D unclear. The CDR3 covers 15 residues. Looked up from germline, CDR1 is MDHEN and CDR2 is SYDVKM. V lost 4 bases to trimming and J lost 8 bases, with 17 bases between them.